This TCR beta chain derives from a study of T cells in lung cancer brain metastases. General study findings and limits: The analysis could not control for preoperative corticosteroids affecting T cell infiltration in brain metastases.

The data were produced by immunoSEQ multiplex PCR, yet TCRdb's version contains in-frame clones alone and is incomplete. This table has about 4,900 clones, around 84% appearing once. Comments on this clone: Its cognate antigen is unknown.

With 9 bases removed from V and 0 bases from J, the gap between germline ends came to 14 bases. This CDR3 has 14 amino acids. Germline assignment: CDR1 SGHDT and CDR2 YYEEEE. V and J are TRBV5-6 and TRBJ2-3; unclear D gene. This receptor was identified in a woman aged 45-60 years with non-small cell lung cancer. Sequences were obtained from tumor tissue from the primary lung tumor. The CDR3 protein is CANGGPISTDTQYF. Here the CDR3 DNA reads TGTGCCAATGGCGGCCCTATTAGCACAGATACGCAGTATTTT.